The source of this TCR beta chain is a study of blood T cell repertoires in COVID-19. Study information: Spain, Italy and the United States supplied samples that represented acute and convalescent COVID-19. Nucleic acid was either cDNA or gDNA, and it came from T cells, B-cell-depleted T cells, or PBMCs.

In the authors' workflow: Counts of nucleated cells, estimated from reference gene primer amplification, were obtained. Sequencing used immunoSEQ multiplex PCR; TCRdb keeps in-frame clones, though not all of them. V, J and clone size are taken as reported in that table, and D and trimming were inferred from the DNA itself. The sample lists about 350,000 clones, about 93% occurring once. The CDR3 is 14 residues long. Trimming stripped 0 bases from V and 1 base from J, with 6 bases between. Germline V gives CDR1 MGHRA, CDR2 YSYEKL. This TCR derives from a woman aged 18-35 years who had recovered from COVID-19. V and J are TRBV4-1 and TRBJ1-1, with D possibly TRBD1 on 5 matching bases. The specimen was peripheral blood. CDR3 sequence: CASSQDRANTEAFF. The CDR3, as DNA: TGCGCCAGCAGCCAAGACAGGGCGAACACTGAAGCTTTCTTT.